This paragraph covers one T cell receptor beta chain sequence. Its antigen is currently unknown. This entry comes from a study of OX40 agonist ivuxolimab in advanced cancers. Germline V gene sequence: CDR1 SGHTA, CDR2 FQGNSA. V was cut by 5 bases and J by 0 bases, with 9 bases left in between. This CDR3 is built from 14 residues. The protocol was immunoSEQ multiplex PCR, while the TCRdb copy is restricted to in-frame clones and leaves out a portion. The sample holds roughly 65,000 clones, around 81% seen once. Autoimmune disease history or systemic immunosuppression led to patient exclusion. Study-level results: Averaging showed that CD8+ T cells had more expanded clones than CD4+ did.

This TCR was recovered from an adult with an advanced solid tumor such as melanoma, head and neck, liver or kidney cancer. The chain uses TRBV7-2 and TRBJ2-3; possibly TRBD2 for D (6 bases). Here the sequenced sample was CD4+ or CD8+ T cells sorted from blood, taken in a trial of the OX40 agonist ivuxolimab. This CDR3 is CASSTSRSTDTQYF. Here the CDR3 DNA reads TGTGCCAGCAGCACTAGCCGAAGCACAGATACGCAGTATTTT.